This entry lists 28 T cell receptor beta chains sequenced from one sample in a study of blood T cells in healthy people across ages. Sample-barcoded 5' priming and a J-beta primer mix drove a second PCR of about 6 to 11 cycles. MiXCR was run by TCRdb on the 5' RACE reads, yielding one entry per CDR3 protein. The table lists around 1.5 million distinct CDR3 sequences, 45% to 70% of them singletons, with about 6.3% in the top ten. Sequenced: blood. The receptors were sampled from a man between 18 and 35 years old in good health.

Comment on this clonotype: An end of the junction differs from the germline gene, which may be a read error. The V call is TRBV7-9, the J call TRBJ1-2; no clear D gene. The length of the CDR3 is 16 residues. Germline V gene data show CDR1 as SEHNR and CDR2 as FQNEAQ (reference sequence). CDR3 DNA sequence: TGTGCCGGCAGCTTAGTTGACCACCTACCTAACTATGGCTACACCTTC. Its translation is CAGSLVDHLPNYGYTF.

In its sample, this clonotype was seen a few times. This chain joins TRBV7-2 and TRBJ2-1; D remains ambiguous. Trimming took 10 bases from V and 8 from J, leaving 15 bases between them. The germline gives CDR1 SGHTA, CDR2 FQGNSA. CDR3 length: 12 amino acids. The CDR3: CATARSFYEQFF. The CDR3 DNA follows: TGTGCCACAGCTAGGAGTTTTTATGAGCAGTTCTTC.

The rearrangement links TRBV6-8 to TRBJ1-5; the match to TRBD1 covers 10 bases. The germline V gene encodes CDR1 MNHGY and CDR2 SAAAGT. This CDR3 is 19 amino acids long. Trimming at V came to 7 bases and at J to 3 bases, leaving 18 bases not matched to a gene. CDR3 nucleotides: TGTGCCAGCAAATTGCATCGGGACAGGGGTTCCCCGGACAATCAGCCCCAGCATTTT. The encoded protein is CASKLHRDRGSPDNQPQHF.

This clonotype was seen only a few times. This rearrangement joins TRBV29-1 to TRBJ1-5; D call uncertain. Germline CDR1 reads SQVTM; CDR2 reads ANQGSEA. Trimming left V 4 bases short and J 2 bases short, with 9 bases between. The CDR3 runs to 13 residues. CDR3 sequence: CSVGGERNQPQHF. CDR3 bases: TGCAGCGTTGGTGGTGAACGCAATCAGCCCCAGCATTTT.

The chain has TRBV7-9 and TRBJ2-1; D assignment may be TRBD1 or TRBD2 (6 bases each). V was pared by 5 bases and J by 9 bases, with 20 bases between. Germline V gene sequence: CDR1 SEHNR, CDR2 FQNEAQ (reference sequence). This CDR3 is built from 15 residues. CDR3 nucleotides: TGTGCCAGCAGCGGACTCGGGGGCCGAGAGGGTGAGCAGTTCTTC. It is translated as CASSGLGGREGEQFF.

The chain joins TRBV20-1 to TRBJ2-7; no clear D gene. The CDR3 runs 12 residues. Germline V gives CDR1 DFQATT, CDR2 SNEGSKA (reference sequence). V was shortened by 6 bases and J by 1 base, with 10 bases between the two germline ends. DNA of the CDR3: TGCAGTGCCCTCGCCAGGTCCTACGAGCAGTACTTC. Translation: CSALARSYEQYF.

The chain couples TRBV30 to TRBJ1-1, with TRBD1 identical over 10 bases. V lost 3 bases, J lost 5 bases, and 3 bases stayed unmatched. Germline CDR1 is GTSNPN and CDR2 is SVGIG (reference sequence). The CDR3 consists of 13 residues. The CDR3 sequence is CAWRMGQGTEAFF. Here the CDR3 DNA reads TGTGCCTGGAGAATGGGACAGGGGACTGAAGCTTTCTTT.

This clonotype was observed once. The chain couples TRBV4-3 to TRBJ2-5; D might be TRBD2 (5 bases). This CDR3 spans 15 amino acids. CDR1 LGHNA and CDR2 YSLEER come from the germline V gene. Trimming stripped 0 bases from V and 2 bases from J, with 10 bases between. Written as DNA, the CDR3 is TGCGCCAGCAGCCAAGAAGGAGGTAGTCAAGAGACCCAGTACTTC. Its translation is CASSQEGGSQETQYF.

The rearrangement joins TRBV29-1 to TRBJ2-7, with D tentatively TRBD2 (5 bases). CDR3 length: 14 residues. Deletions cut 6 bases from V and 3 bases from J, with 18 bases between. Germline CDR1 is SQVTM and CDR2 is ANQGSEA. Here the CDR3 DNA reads TGCAGCGTGATGGCCGCTTCGGGGTACTACGAGCAGTACTTC. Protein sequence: CSVMAASGYYEQYF.

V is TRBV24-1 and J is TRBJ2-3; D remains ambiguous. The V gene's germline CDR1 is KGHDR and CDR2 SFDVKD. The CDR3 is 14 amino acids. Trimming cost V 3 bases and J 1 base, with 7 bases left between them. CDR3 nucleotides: TGTGCCACCAGTGATACCTCTGGCACAGATACGCAGTATTTT. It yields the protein CATSDTSGTDTQYF.

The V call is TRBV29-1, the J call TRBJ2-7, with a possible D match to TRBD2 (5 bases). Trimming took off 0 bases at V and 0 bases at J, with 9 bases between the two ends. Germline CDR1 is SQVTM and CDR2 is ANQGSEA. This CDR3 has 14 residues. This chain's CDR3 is CSVEDPGFSYEQYF. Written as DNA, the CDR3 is TGCAGCGTTGAAGATCCGGGGTTCTCCTACGAGCAGTACTTC.

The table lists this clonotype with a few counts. CDR3 sequence reads: CASSEFGGQGNEQFF. The CDR3 DNA follows: TGTGCCAGCAGTGAATTTGGGGGACAAGGCAATGAGCAGTTCTTC. This chain joins TRBV25-1 and TRBJ2-1, with a tentative D call TRBD1 (6 bases). V was pared by 1 base and J by 6 bases, with 13 bases between. The CDR3 covers 15 residues. Germline V gene data show CDR1 as MGHDK and CDR2 as SYGVNS.

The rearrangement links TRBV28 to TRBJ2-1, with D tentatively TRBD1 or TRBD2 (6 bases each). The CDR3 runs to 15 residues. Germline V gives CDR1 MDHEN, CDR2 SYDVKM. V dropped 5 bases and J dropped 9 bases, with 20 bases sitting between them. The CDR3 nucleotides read TGTGCCAGCAGTCCCCAGGGGCGGGGCGCTTTTGAGCAGTTCTTC. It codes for CASSPQGRGAFEQFF. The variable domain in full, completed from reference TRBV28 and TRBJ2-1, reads DVKVTQSSRYLVKRTGEKVFLECVQDMDHENMFWYRQDPGLGLRLIYFSYDVKMKEKGDIPEGYSVSREKKERFSLILESASTNQTSMYLCASSPQGRGAFEQFFGPGTRLTVL.

The CDR3 region has the DNA TGTGCCAGCAGCTTGGGGACAAGGGGCACTGAAGCTTTCTTT. Amino acid sequence: CASSLGTRGTEAFF. The genes are TRBV7-2 and TRBJ1-1; weak D call: TRBD1 (6 bases). The CDR3 runs 14 residues. The germline gives CDR1 SGHTA, CDR2 FQGNSA. V lost 3 bases and J 4 bases, leaving 12 bases between the germline ends.

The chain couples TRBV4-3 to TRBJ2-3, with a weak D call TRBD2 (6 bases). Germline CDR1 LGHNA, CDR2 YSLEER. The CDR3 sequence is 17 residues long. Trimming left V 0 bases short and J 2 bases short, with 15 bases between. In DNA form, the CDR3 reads TGCGCCAGCAGCCAAGATCCGAGCGCGGGGACCACAGATACGCAGTATTTT. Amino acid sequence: CASSQDPSAGTTDTQYF.

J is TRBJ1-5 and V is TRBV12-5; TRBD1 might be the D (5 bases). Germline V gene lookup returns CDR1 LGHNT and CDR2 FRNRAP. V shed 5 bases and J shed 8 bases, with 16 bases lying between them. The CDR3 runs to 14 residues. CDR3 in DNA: TGTGCTAGTGGTATTGGGGGGACGGGGGAGCCCCAGCATTTT. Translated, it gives CASGIGGTGEPQHF.

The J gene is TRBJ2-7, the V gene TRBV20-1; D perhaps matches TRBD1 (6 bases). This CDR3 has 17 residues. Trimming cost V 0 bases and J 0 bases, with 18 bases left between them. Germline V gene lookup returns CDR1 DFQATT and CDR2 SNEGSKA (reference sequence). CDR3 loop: CSARDRAGTIISYEQYF. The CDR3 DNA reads TGCAGTGCTAGAGACAGGGCCGGGACAATCATCTCCTACGAGCAGTACTTC.

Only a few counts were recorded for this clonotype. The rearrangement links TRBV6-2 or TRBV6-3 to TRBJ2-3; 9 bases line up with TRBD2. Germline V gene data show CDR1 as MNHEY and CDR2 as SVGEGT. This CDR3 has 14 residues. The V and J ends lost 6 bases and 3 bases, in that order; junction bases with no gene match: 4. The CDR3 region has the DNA TGTGCCAGCAGGGCTAGCGGGGAGACAGATACGCAGTATTTT. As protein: CASRASGETDTQYF.

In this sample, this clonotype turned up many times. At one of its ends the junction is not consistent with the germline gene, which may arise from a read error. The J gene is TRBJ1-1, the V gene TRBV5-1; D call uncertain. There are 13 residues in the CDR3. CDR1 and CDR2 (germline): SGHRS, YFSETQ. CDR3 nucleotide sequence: TGTGCCAGCAGTTTTGGGCAGAACACTGAAGCTTTCTTT. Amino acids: CASSFGQNTEAFF.

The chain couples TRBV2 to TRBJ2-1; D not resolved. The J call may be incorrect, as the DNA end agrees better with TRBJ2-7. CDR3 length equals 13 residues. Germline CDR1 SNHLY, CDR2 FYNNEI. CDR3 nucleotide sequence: TGTGCCAGCAGTGCGAGACTTTACAATGAGCAGTACTTC. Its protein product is CASSARLYNEQYF.

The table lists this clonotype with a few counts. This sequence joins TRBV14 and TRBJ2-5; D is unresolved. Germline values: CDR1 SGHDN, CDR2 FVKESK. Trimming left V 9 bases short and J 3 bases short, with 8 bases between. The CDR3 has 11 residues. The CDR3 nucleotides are TGTGCCAGATCAGAAAAAGAGACCCAGTACTTC. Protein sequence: CARSEKETQYF.

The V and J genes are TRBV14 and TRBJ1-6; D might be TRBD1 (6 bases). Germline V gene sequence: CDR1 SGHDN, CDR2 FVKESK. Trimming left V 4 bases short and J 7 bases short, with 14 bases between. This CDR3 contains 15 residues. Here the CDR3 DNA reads TGTGCCAGCAGCCCGGGACAAGCGGGAAATTCACCCCTCCACTTT. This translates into CASSPGQAGNSPLHF. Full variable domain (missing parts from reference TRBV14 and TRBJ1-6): EAGVTQFPSHSVIEKGQTVTLRCDPISGHDNLYWYRRVMGKEIKFLLHFVKESKQDESGMPNNRFLAERTGGTYSTLKVQPAELEDSGVYFCASSPGQAGNSPLHFGNGTRLTVT.

CDR3 loop: CASSSWATTDTQYF. The CDR3 nucleotides read TGTGCCAGCAGTTCCTGGGCTACCACAGATACGCAGTATTTT. The chain links TRBV6-2 or TRBV6-3 to TRBJ2-3; D ambiguous. The CDR3 totals 14 residues. Per the germline V gene, CDR1 is MNHEY and CDR2 is SVGEGT. The V and J ends lost 4 bases and 2 bases respectively, with 10 bases between them.

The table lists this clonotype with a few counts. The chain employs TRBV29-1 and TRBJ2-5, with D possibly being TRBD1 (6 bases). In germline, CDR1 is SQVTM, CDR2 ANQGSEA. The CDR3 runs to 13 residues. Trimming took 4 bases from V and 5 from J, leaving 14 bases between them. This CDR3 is CSVAWGHRETQYF. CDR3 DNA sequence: TGCAGCGTTGCTTGGGGGCACCGGGAGACCCAGTACTTC.

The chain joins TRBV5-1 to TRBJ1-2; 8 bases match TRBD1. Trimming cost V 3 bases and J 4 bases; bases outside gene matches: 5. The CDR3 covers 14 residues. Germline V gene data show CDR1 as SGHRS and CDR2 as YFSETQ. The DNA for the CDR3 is TGCGCCAGCAGCTCGGACAGGGCGATCTATGGCTACACCTTC. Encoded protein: CASSSDRAIYGYTF.

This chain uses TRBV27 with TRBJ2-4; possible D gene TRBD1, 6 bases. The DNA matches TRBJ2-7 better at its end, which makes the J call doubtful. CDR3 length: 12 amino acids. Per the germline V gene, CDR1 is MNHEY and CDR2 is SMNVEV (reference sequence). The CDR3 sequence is CVTQDRGYEQYF. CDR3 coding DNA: TGTGTAACACAGGACAGAGGCTACGAGCAGTACTTC.

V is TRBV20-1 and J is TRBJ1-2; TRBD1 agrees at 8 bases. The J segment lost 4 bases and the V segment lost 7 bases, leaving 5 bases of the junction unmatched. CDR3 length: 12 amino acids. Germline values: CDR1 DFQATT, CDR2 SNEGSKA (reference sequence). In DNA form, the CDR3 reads TGCAGTGGGGCAGGGGGCGCCTATGGCTACACCTTC. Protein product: CSGAGGAYGYTF.

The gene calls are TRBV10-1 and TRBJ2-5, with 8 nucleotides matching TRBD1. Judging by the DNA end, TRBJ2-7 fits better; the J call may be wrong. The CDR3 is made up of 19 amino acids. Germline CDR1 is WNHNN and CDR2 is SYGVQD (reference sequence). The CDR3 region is CASSESRLLIDRGTYEQYF. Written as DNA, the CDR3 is TGCGCCAGCAGTGAGTCTAGGCTACTGATTGACAGGGGAACCTACGAGCAGTACTTC.